The TCR beta chain under discussion was sequenced for a study of T cell repertoires in cytomegalovirus infection. The CDR3 has 11 residues. The germline V gene has CDR1 SQVTM and CDR2 ANQGSEA. Trimming stripped 4 bases from V and 3 bases from J, with 4 bases between. TCRdb recomputed calls from the reads with MiXCR, one row per CDR3 protein. The data show 200,000 to 300,000 distinct CDR3 sequences, 9.1% seen once. The table lists this clonotype with a few counts. Specimen: PBMCs. This sequence originates from a human donor in good health (CMV status not recorded). Some clones in this sample may be carry-over from other donors' samples. The V call is TRBV29-1, the J call TRBJ2-1; unclear D gene. The CDR3 protein is CSVVNYNEQFF. Written as DNA, the CDR3 is TGCAGCGTTGTCAACTACAATGAGCAGTTCTTC.